One sample yielded the 28 T cell receptor beta chains listed below, sequenced in a study of blood T cell repertoires in COVID-19. Repertoires were generated with immunoSEQ multiplex PCR, while TCRdb's copy carries only in-frame clones and drops some. The sample lists about 170,000 clones; around nine tenths were seen once. Sequenced input: peripheral blood. The receptors were sampled from a woman of 80 years or more with COVID-19, enrolled during active disease.

The chain has TRBV4-2 and TRBJ2-1, with TRBD2 matching over 9 bases. Germline trimming cut 1 base from V and 6 bases from J; bases unmatched to any gene: 4. Germline CDR1 is LGHNA and CDR2 is YNFKEQ. The CDR3 spans 15 residues. CDR3 protein: CASSQGTSASNEQFF. In DNA form, the CDR3 reads TGTGCCAGCAGCCAAGGGACTAGCGCGAGCAATGAGCAGTTCTTC.

This clone appeared a single time. The gene calls are TRBV3-1 (or the pseudogene TRBV3-2) and TRBJ1-4; 10 bases map to TRBD1. The CDR3 is 15 residues long. J was trimmed by 8 bases and V by 5 bases; bases with no gene match: 8. The germline CDR1 and CDR2 sequences are LGHDT and YNNKEL (reference sequence). CDR3 DNA sequence: TGTGCCAGCAGCTATGGGACAGGGGTAGGAGAAAAACTGTTTTTT. Translating it yields CASSYGTGVGEKLFF.

V usage is TRBV4-1 and J usage is TRBJ2-5, with D tentatively TRBD2 (6 bases). Germline CDR1 and CDR2: MGHRA and YSYEKL. CDR3 length: 15 residues. V lost 1 base to trimming and J lost 4 bases, with 13 bases between them. CDR3 sequence (DNA): TGCGCCAGCAGCCAAGCATTGACGGGAGCAGAGACCCAGTACTTC. Translating gives CASSQALTGAETQYF.

This chain joins TRBV11-2 and TRBJ1-4; no firm D call. Trimming pared 1 base from V and 7 bases from J, leaving 7 bases between. The CDR3 sequence is 13 residues long. Per the germline V gene, CDR1 is SGHAT and CDR2 is FQNNGV. As DNA, the CDR3 is TGTGCCAGCAGCTTAGCAGGAGGTGAAAAACTGTTTTTT. Translated: CASSLAGGEKLFF.

In regard to this clone: Other DNA sequences of this sample code for an identical CDR3. This chain joins TRBV6-5 and TRBJ1-2; a weak D match, TRBD1 (6 bases). The CDR3 sequence is 15 residues long. In germline, CDR1 is MNHEY, CDR2 SVGAGI. V was clipped by 4 bases and J by 2 bases, with 14 bases between them. CDR3 in amino acids: CASSSPGQTNYGYTF. The CDR3 bases are TGTGCCAGCAGTTCTCCGGGACAAACAAACTATGGCTACACCTTC.

Comments on this clone: A read error may produce the germline difference seen at one junction end. The V gene is TRBV27, the J gene TRBJ1-2, with 10 nucleotides matching TRBD1. The CDR3 is made up of 15 amino acids. CDR1 MNHEY and CDR2 SMNVEV come from the germline V gene (reference sequence). The CDR3 sequence is CASSLLPGTGDGYTF. CDR3 coding DNA: TGTGCCAGCAGCTTATTACCCGGGACAGGGGATGGCTACACCTTC.

V is TRBV27 and J is TRBJ1-2; tentative D call: TRBD1 (5 bases). The CDR3 totals 15 residues. Trimming took 6 bases from V and 11 from J, leaving 25 bases between them. From germline, CDR1 is MNHEY and CDR2 SMNVEV (reference sequence). The CDR3 region is CASSWGTGDRSGYTF. The CDR3, as DNA: TGTGCCAGCAGCTGGGGAACAGGAGACCGATCTGGTTACACCTTC.

The chain carries TRBV7-2 and TRBJ1-4, with 8 positions matching TRBD1. CDR3 length equals 17 residues. The germline V gene has CDR1 SGHTA and CDR2 FQGNSA. V lost 5 bases to trimming and J lost 8 bases; unmatched junction nucleotides: 16. CDR3 protein: CASSPPRLQGGLEKLFF. The CDR3 DNA follows: TGTGCCAGCAGCCCACCTCGCTTACAGGGGGGCTTAGAAAAACTGTTTTTT.

V usage is TRBV5-1 and J usage is TRBJ2-1; 7 nucleotides align to TRBD1. The CDR3 runs 14 residues. Trimming removed 3 bases from V and 9 bases from J; junction bases left unmatched: 9. CDR1 SGHRS and CDR2 YFSETQ come from the germline V gene. CDR3 loop: CASSSGQASGEQFF. In DNA, the CDR3 is TGCGCCAGCAGCTCCGGACAGGCCTCGGGTGAGCAGTTCTTC.

The V and J genes are TRBV18 and TRBJ1-2; D gene ambiguous. The CDR3 runs 13 residues. Germline V gene data show CDR1 as KGHSH and CDR2 as LQKENI. Trimming removed 3 bases at V and 6 bases at J, with 11 bases between. CDR3 sequence reads: CASSPRLPDGYTF. The CDR3 coding sequence is TGTGCCAGCTCACCTCGCCTGCCGGATGGCTACACCTTC.

This chain links TRBV3-1 (or the pseudogene TRBV3-2) with TRBJ2-1; 14 nucleotides agree with TRBD2. V was pared by 6 bases and J by 8 bases, with 15 bases of the junction left unmatched. The CDR3 runs to 18 residues. Germline CDR1 reads LGHDT; CDR2 reads YNNKEL (reference sequence). The CDR3 coding sequence is TGTGCCAGCAGGCCGACTAGCGGGAGGGCCTTGGGTTTCGATGAGCAGTTCTTC. Translated, it gives CASRPTSGRALGFDEQFF.

This clone was detected a few times. The chain carries TRBV11-1 and TRBJ2-1; tentatively, D is TRBD1 (6 bases). CDR1 and CDR2 (germline): SGHAT, FQDESV (reference sequence). Trimming shortened V by 0 bases and J by 5 bases, and 11 bases separated the two germline ends. This CDR3 region has 15 residues. The CDR3 spells CASSLAAGANNEQFF. DNA for the CDR3: TGTGCCAGCAGCTTAGCGGCAGGGGCTAACAATGAGCAGTTCTTC.

The chain employs TRBV29-1 and TRBJ2-5; D is possibly TRBD1 (5 bases). The CDR3 has 19 amino acids. The V gene's germline CDR1 is SQVTM and CDR2 ANQGSEA. V lost 3 bases to trimming and J lost 1 base, with 27 bases between them. The CDR3 DNA reads as TGCAGCGTTGAGTTGGGAAAGGACACCAGGGTGGACCTCCAAGAGACCCAGTACTTC. Protein: CSVELGKDTRVDLQETQYF.

J is TRBJ1-6 and V is TRBV10-1; TRBD1 agrees at 9 bases. With V trimmed by 2 bases and J by 7 bases, 12 bases remained unmatched. The germline V gene encodes CDR1 WNHNN and CDR2 SYGVQD (reference sequence). CDR3 length equals 18 residues. The CDR3 coding sequence is TGCGCCAGCAGTGAGCCTCGCTCCGGGACAGGGCCAAATTCACCCCTCCACTTT. Its protein product is CASSEPRSGTGPNSPLHF.

The chain recombines TRBV11-2 with TRBJ2-1, with 13 bases matching TRBD2. The germline gives CDR1 SGHAT, CDR2 FQNNGV. Germline trimming cut 1 base from V and 13 bases from J; bases unmatched to any gene: 4. This CDR3 is 14 amino acids long. CDR3 coding DNA: TGTGCCAGCAGCTTAGGGGGACTAGCGGGGATACAGTTCTTC. Translating it yields CASSLGGLAGIQFF.

The chain recombines TRBV11-2 with TRBJ2-5, with 10 bases that match TRBD2. The CDR3 extends over 17 amino acids. Trimming removed 5 bases from V and 9 bases from J; junction bases left unmatched: 18. Germline V gene lookup returns CDR1 SGHAT and CDR2 FQNNGV. The CDR3 here is CASSLSPASSGSWPQYF. CDR3 coding DNA: TGTGCCAGCAGCCTTTCTCCCGCATCTAGCGGGAGTTGGCCCCAGTACTTC.

This chain uses TRBV28 with TRBJ1-2; possible D gene TRBD1, 6 bases. Germline V gives CDR1 MDHEN, CDR2 SYDVKM. The CDR3 length is 14 residues. Trimming removed 6 bases from V and 5 bases from J, with 16 bases in between. DNA for the CDR3: TGTGCCAGCAGAAAGACAGGAACGTTTTATGGCTACACCTTC. Translating gives CASRKTGTFYGYTF.

V usage is TRBV21-1 and J usage is TRBJ1-1; the D call TRBD1 from the table was never checked on the DNA. TRBV21-1 is given as a pseudogene. The CDR3 loop spans 14 amino acids. The DNA for the CDR3 is TGTGCCAGCAGCAATCCGACAGGGGGAACTGAAGCTTTCTTT. It codes for CASSNPTGGTEAFF.

The chain has TRBV11-2 and TRBJ2-2; the D gene is possibly TRBD1 (6 bases). Germline V gene lookup returns CDR1 SGHAT and CDR2 FQNNGV. The length of the CDR3 is 20 residues. V gave up 0 bases and J gave up 0 bases, with 20 bases separating them. The CDR3 DNA reads TGTGCCAGCAGCTTAGAGGTCGGGACAAATACTTTCCCGAACACCGGGGAGCTGTTTTTT. Encoded protein: CASSLEVGTNTFPNTGELFF.

This clone was seen more than once but under ten times. The chain carries TRBV2 and TRBJ2-7; a possible D gene is TRBD2 (6 bases). The V gene's germline CDR1 is SNHLY and CDR2 FYNNEI. V was pared by 3 bases and J by 6 bases, with 12 bases between. This CDR3 has 13 amino acids. CDR3 in DNA: TGTGCCAGCAGTGAGCGGGGTATAACCGAGCAGTACTTC. It encodes CASSERGITEQYF. Variable domain in full (rest from reference TRBV2 and TRBJ2-7): EPEVTQTPSHQVTQMGQEVILRCVPISNHLYFYWYRQILGQKVEFLVSFYNNEISEKSEIFDDQFSVERPDGSNFTLKIRSTKLEDSAMYFCASSERGITEQYFGPGTRLTVT.

V is TRBV25-1 and J is TRBJ2-7; D gene unclear. Trimming shortened V by 6 bases and J by 2 bases, and 17 bases separated the two germline ends. The CDR3 loop spans 15 amino acids. Germline CDR1 and CDR2: MGHDK and SYGVNS. The CDR3 DNA reads TGTGCCAGCAGGGTTTCTCGTGCAGGCGCCTACGAGCAGTACTTC. Protein product: CASRVSRAGAYEQYF.

V and J are TRBV7-9 and TRBJ2-1; D possibly corresponds to TRBD1 (6 bases). V shed 4 bases and J shed 9 bases, with 16 bases lying between them. The CDR3 covers 14 residues. Germline CDR1 is SEHNR and CDR2 is FQNEAQ (reference sequence). The CDR3 sequence is CASSSRDTHREQFF. CDR3 sequence (DNA): TGTGCCAGCAGCTCCCGGGACACCCACCGTGAGCAGTTCTTC. Full variable domain (missing parts from reference TRBV7-9 and TRBJ2-1): DTGVSQNPRHKITKRGQNVTFRCDPISEHNRLYWYRQTLGQGPEFLTYFQNEAQLEKSRLLSDRFSAERPKGSFSTLEIQRTEQGDSAMYLCASSSRDTHREQFFGPGTRLTVL.

This clone was observed a handful of times. The chain employs TRBV15 and TRBJ2-5; 10 bases line up with TRBD1. CDR1 and CDR2 (germline): LNHNV, YYDKDF (reference sequence). This CDR3 contains 18 residues. The V and J ends lost 0 bases and 2 bases, in that order; junction bases with no gene match: 9. The CDR3 spells CATSRDSPGTGAQETQYF. As DNA, the CDR3 is TGTGCCACCAGCAGAGATTCACCCGGGACAGGGGCACAAGAGACCCAGTACTTC.

This chain joins TRBV5-4 and TRBJ1-5; TRBD1 is a possible D gene (6 bases). V lost 1 base to trimming and J lost 4 bases, with 9 bases between them. The CDR3 has 14 amino acids. From germline, CDR1 is SGHNT and CDR2 YYREEE (reference sequence). CDR3 bases: TGTGCCAGCAGCTTGATAGGGGGAAATCAGCCCCAGCATTTT. Amino acid sequence: CASSLIGGNQPQHF.

The chain is built from TRBV28 and TRBJ2-2; D is possibly TRBD1 (5 bases). Looked up from germline, CDR1 is MDHEN and CDR2 is SYDVKM. The CDR3 contains 13 residues. The V end lost 2 bases, the J end lost 7 bases, and 8 bases lay between the germline ends. The CDR3 is CASSLQQVGELFF. The CDR3 DNA sequence: TGTGCCAGCAGTTTACAACAGGTCGGGGAGCTGTTTTTT.

The chain is built from TRBV19 and TRBJ2-7; 11 nucleotides align to TRBD2. CDR1 LNHDA and CDR2 SQIVND come from the germline V gene (reference sequence). The CDR3 sequence is 15 residues long. V shed 6 bases and J 2 bases; nucleotides not matched to a gene: 6. CDR3 amino acids: CASRETSGIPYEQYF. CDR3 bases: TGTGCCAGTAGGGAGACTAGCGGGATTCCCTACGAGCAGTACTTC.

The chain uses TRBV4-3 and TRBJ1-1; 8 nucleotides align to TRBD1. Trimming removed 5 bases from V and 5 bases from J; junction bases left unmatched: 4. The CDR3 contains 13 residues. Germline V gene data show CDR1 as LGHNA and CDR2 as YSLEER. The CDR3 coding sequence is TGCGCCAGCAGCACTTACAGGGGGACTGAAGCTTTCTTT. It codes for CASSTYRGTEAFF.

The rearrangement joins TRBV6-4 to TRBJ2-1; possible D gene TRBD1, 6 bases. The CDR3 sequence is 14 residues long. V gave up 4 bases and J gave up 10 bases, with 17 bases separating them. The germline CDR1 and CDR2 sequences are MRHNA and SNTAGT. The CDR3 bases are TGTGCCAGCAGTGCAACACAAGGGGGATGGGAGCAGTTCTTC. It is translated as CASSATQGGWEQFF.